This T cell receptor beta chain came from a study of metastatic and nonmetastatic thyroid tumors. Study-level background: Across peripheral blood and tumor or nodule tissue samples taken from malignant and benign thyroid patients, the repertoires were compared with one another.

Regarding the study as a whole: TCR beta diversity was reportedly significantly higher in malignant thyroid tumors than benign nodules, in blood and tumor.

Each patient went into thyroid surgery without having received any treatment. How the authors handled the data: Clinicopathological groups differed in CDR3, with these differences serving to build a distant-metastasis classifier for papillary thyroid cancer. TCRdb re-called clones via MiXCR from the PCR reads. The V and J calls, along with clone size, are taken from TCRdb and not from the paper's own processing. The sample lists about 36,000 clones, about 20% seen once, with less than 20% in the top ten. Note on this clone: What it binds is unknown.

This CDR3 has 15 residues. Trimming at V came to 3 bases and at J to 8 bases, leaving 10 bases not matched to a gene. The germline V gene has CDR1 MRHNA and CDR2 SNTAGT. The sequence derives from a female donor with papillary thyroid cancer or a benign thyroid nodule (not recorded which). Some clones in this sample may be carry-over from other donors' samples. Sequencing was carried out using blood. V usage is TRBV6-4 and J usage is TRBJ2-1; 7 nucleotides align to TRBD1. The CDR3: CASSEEQGVSDEQFF. CDR3 bases: TGTGCCAGCAGTGAAGAGCAGGGGGTTAGCGATGAGCAGTTCTTC.